This T cell receptor beta chain was documented in a study of PD-L1 blockade in urothelial cancer. Study-level information: Administration of atezolizumab to patients began at some point between 2014 and 2016, at 1,200 mg intravenously every 3 weeks.

Assay: immunoSEQ multiplex PCR; the TCRdb copy retains only in-frame clones and omits some. This repertoire shows just under 45,000 clones, about 88% found once; its top ten account for around 14%. Germline trimming cut 5 bases from V and 11 bases from J; bases unmatched to any gene: 14. Germline loops: CDR1 SNHLY, CDR2 FYNNEI. This CDR3 is built from 15 residues. The input for sequencing was PBMCs, taken around atezolizumab (anti-PD-L1) treatment. The chain employs TRBV2 and TRBJ1-1; 10 bases line up with TRBD1. This sequence originates from a woman between 55 and 75 years old with urothelial cancer. CDR3 sequence (DNA): TGTGCCAGCAGTCCGGGACAGGGGACCCGAGGGTACGCTTTCTTT. Its protein product is CASSPGQGTRGYAFF.